Given below is one T cell receptor beta chain in context. Its antigen is not known. The data were obtained in a study of cytomegalovirus exposure and HLA in healthy donors. The CDR3 runs to 16 residues. The germline V gene has CDR1 MGHRA and CDR2 YSYEKL. The V gene end was trimmed by 3 bases and the J gene end by 5 bases; junction bases not matched to a gene: 11. Study-level findings and limits: Later analysis indicated greater clonal expansion among HLA-associated TCR beta chains than among equally common other chains. The sole available immune exposure information was CMV serostatus.

The PCR contained 60 Vbeta and 13 Jbeta primers. Clones were read by immunoSEQ multiplex PCR, and TCRdb kept only the in-frame ones, dropping some. Of 60,000 to 75,000 clones in the sample, 85% to 90% were seen once. J is TRBJ1-2 and V is TRBV4-1; TRBD1 matches 8 bases. This TCR derives from a woman aged 25 to 39 in good health and CMV-seropositive. Material for sequencing was PBMCs. The CDR3 spells CASSHTGQGTGYGYTF. Written as DNA, the CDR3 is TGCGCCAGCAGCCATACAGGACAGGGAACGGGGTATGGCTACACCTTC.